The clone carrying this T cell receptor (beta chain) was detected only a few times. Its antigen remains unidentified. Gene and germline names: mouse. The DNA ends 1 residue before the CDR3 does, and the rest of the CDR3 is filled in from the germline J gene. This CDR3 comprises 14 residues. Per germline, CDR1 LGHDT and CDR2 YNNKQL (reference sequence). V dropped 4 bases and J dropped 7; count of bases not matched to a gene: 8. The sample originates from a study of tissue T cells after allogeneic stem cell transplantation. General observations from the study: Blood and spleen captured only part of the tissue TCR repertoire.

Sequenced by immunoSEQ multiplex PCR; TCRdb stores in-frame clones only, minus some. There are 45,000 to 50,000 clones in the sample; over 65% occur only once, and approximately 0.72% lies in the top ten. The chain combines TRBV4 with TRBJ2-7; 9 bases are a match to TRBD2. The receptor's source is a pool of C57BL/6 mice in good health. Sample: sorted cells pooled from one or two spleens. This CDR3 is CASSSDWGRGEQYF. The sequenced part of the CDR3 DNA is TGTGCCAGCAGCTCCGACTGGGGGAGGGGAGAACAGTAC.